The 14 T cell receptor beta chains listed next were all sequenced from one sample in a study of CD8 T cells in ankylosing spondylitis. TCRdb reprocessed the 5' RACE reads via MiXCR and lists one record per CDR3 protein. The repertoire holds approximately 42,000 distinct CDR3 sequences, under 5% seen once, with around 3.6% in the top ten. The sample comprised blood, either unsorted or a sorted T cell fraction (not recorded which). These receptors all come from a female donor with ankylosing spondylitis or in good health (not recorded which).

A note on this clonotype: A single base separates this from a much larger clone, so it may be a read error. This chain uses TRBV9 with TRBJ1-1; tentative D call: TRBD1 (6 bases). Between the trimmed V and J ends, which lost 0 bases and 3 bases, there was a span of 12 bases. The germline gives CDR1 SGDLS, CDR2 YYNGEE. CDR3 length: 15 residues. DNA for the CDR3: TGTGCCAGCAGCGTAGAGACAGGATTGTACACTGAAGCTTTCTTT. Its protein product is CASSVETGLYTEAFF.

The chain combines TRBV9 with TRBJ1-6; TRBD1 is a possible D gene (5 bases). This CDR3 has 12 residues. Germline V lookup: CDR1 SGDLS, CDR2 YYNGEE. V lost 4 bases, J lost 9 bases, and 8 bases lay in between. CDR3 sequence reads: CASSRGSSPLHF. The CDR3 DNA follows: TGTGCCAGCAGCCGGGGGAGTTCACCCCTCCACTTT.

This clonotype was seen many times. This rearrangement joins TRBV9 to TRBJ2-2; 11 nucleotides align to TRBD2. Germline lookup yields CDR1 SGDLS and CDR2 YYNGEE. J lost 7 bases, V lost 0 bases, and 2 bases had no gene match. This CDR3 region has 15 residues. The CDR3 DNA reads TGTGCCAGCAGCGTAGCTAGCGGGGGGAACGGGGAGCTGTTTTTT. Translation gives CASSVASGGNGELFF.

This clonotype appeared many times. The CDR3 region has the DNA TGTGCCAGCAGCTCTAGATGGAGCATCTCCTACGAGCAGTACTTC. Residues: CASSSRWSISYEQYF. V is TRBV7-6 and J is TRBJ2-7; D not resolved. The CDR3 is made up of 15 amino acids. Germline V gene sequence: CDR1 SGHVS, CDR2 FNYEAQ. V lost 4 bases and J 0 bases, leaving 13 bases between the germline ends.

This clonotype came up many times. V gene TRBV9 combines with J gene TRBJ1-1; maybe TRBD1 (5 bases). CDR1 SGDLS and CDR2 YYNGEE come from the germline V gene. The V end was cut by 4 bases, the J end by 4 bases, with 11 bases between. The CDR3 has 13 amino acids. CDR3 nucleotides: TGTGCCAGCAGCCAAAAGCAGGGCACTGAAGCTTTCTTT. This encodes CASSQKQGTEAFF.

This clonotype was counted at least ten times. The V and J genes are TRBV9 and TRBJ2-3; D is undetermined. The germline V and J ends were trimmed by 0 bases and 7 bases, with 9 bases remaining between them. The CDR3 covers 13 residues. The germline CDR1 and CDR2 sequences are SGDLS and YYNGEE. The DNA for the CDR3 is TGTGCCAGCAGCGTAGCCCTCACGTATACGCAGTATTTT. This encodes CASSVALTYTQYF.

This clonotype has ten or more counts. V and J are TRBV9 and TRBJ2-1, with TRBD2 matching over 13 bases. The V gene end was trimmed by 4 bases and the J gene end by 8 bases; junction bases not matched to a gene: 9. The CDR3 totals 16 residues. Germline values: CDR1 SGDLS, CDR2 YYNGEE. CDR3 in DNA: TGTGCCAGCAGCCCGAGACTAGCGGGGGGCCCAGATGAGCAGTTCTTC. Its protein is CASSPRLAGGPDEQFF.

This clonotype was seen repeatedly, ten times or more. The rearrangement links TRBV9 to TRBJ2-3, with 8 bases aligning to TRBD2. The CDR3 is 14 amino acids. Per the germline V gene, CDR1 is SGDLS and CDR2 is YYNGEE. V was clipped by 4 bases and J by 4 bases; unmatched bases: 5. The CDR3 DNA reads as TGTGCCAGCAGCCCCGGGGGGGTCGCAGATACGCAGTATTTT. It codes for CASSPGGVADTQYF.

This clonotype was detected a few times. The chain links TRBV9 to TRBJ2-3; 13 nucleotides align to TRBD2. With 4 bases clipped from V and 0 bases from J, the junction kept 11 bases outside the gene matches. The CDR3 has 19 amino acids. The V gene's germline CDR1 is SGDLS and CDR2 YYNGEE. The CDR3 loop reads CASSNLGLAGVPSTDTQYF. Here the CDR3 DNA reads TGTGCCAGCAGCAACCTTGGACTAGCGGGGGTTCCTAGCACAGATACGCAGTATTTT.

Many counts were recorded for this clonotype. The rearrangement uses TRBV9 and TRBJ1-1, with 8 bases identical to TRBD1. Germline V gene sequence: CDR1 SGDLS, CDR2 YYNGEE. V gave up 4 bases and J gave up 1 base; unmatched junction bases: 6. The CDR3 sequence is 15 residues long. The CDR3 protein is CASSPRTGRNTEAFF. The CDR3 nucleotides are TGTGCCAGCAGCCCCCGGACAGGGAGGAACACTGAAGCTTTCTTT.

The sample holds many counts of this clonotype. CDR3 in DNA: TGTGCCAGCAGCGTAGCGGCTAGCGGGGGAACTTGGGCTTCCCAAGAGACCCAGTACTTC. Amino acid sequence: CASSVAASGGTWASQETQYF. This chain joins TRBV9 and TRBJ2-5; 10 bases are shared with TRBD2. Unmatched junction bases numbered 15, after V lost 0 bases and J lost 1 base. The germline CDR1 and CDR2 sequences are SGDLS and YYNGEE. The CDR3 has 20 residues.

At least ten counts were recorded for this clonotype. The chain recombines TRBV9 with TRBJ2-1; 10 bases are a match to TRBD2. The V gene's germline CDR1 is SGDLS and CDR2 YYNGEE. After removal of 0 bases from V and 5 bases from J, the junction contained 5 bases not matched to a gene. The CDR3 runs to 16 residues. DNA of the CDR3: TGTGCCAGCAGCGTAGGGCCAGCGGGGGGGAACAATGAGCAGTTCTTC. This sequence encodes CASSVGPAGGNNEQFF.

This clonotype was seen at least ten times. The V gene is TRBV9, the J gene TRBJ2-1, with 8 positions matching TRBD1. The CDR3 loop spans 15 amino acids. Germline V gives CDR1 SGDLS, CDR2 YYNGEE. V shed 4 bases, J shed 0 bases, and the junction held 3 bases outside the gene matches. This CDR3 reads CASSFGQGSYNEQFF. CDR3 nucleotide sequence: TGTGCCAGCAGCTTTGGACAGGGCTCCTACAATGAGCAGTTCTTC.

Ten or more counts support this clonotype. This sequence joins TRBV9 and TRBJ2-1; 10 bases are a match to TRBD2. Germline V gene sequence: CDR1 SGDLS, CDR2 YYNGEE. With V trimmed by 3 bases and J by 0 bases, 9 bases remained unmatched. CDR3 length equals 18 residues. Here the CDR3 reads CASSASGGSRPSYNEQFF. For the CDR3, the DNA is TGTGCCAGCAGCGCTAGCGGGGGATCCCGACCCTCCTACAATGAGCAGTTCTTC. The full variable domain, rest sourced from reference TRBV9 and TRBJ2-1, is DSGVTQTPKHLITATGQRVTLRCSPRSGDLSVYWYQQSLDQGLQFLIQYYNGEERAKGNILERFSAQQFPDLHSELNLSSLELGDSALYFCASSASGGSRPSYNEQFFGPGTRLTVL.